This TCR beta chain emerged from a study of CD8+CD57+ T cells in acquired aplastic anemia. For the study at large: Isolated CD4+ and CD8+ cells, once sorted, yielded DNA averaging roughly 3.4 ug.

V lost 0 bases, J lost 10 bases, and 5 bases stayed unmatched. The CDR3 extends over 15 amino acids. Germline values: CDR1 MGHRA, CDR2 YSYEKL. TCR beta VDJ and CDR3 profiles were obtained from a genomic DNA template. TCRdb called the reads again in MiXCR, with one record for every CDR3 protein. The data contain 200,000 to 250,000 distinct CDR3 sequences, around three fifths of them singletons. The patients chosen for sequencing had shown expansion of CD8+CD57+ cells (detected by flow cytometry). The sample was sorted CD4+, CD8+, or CD8+CD57+ T cells (not recorded which) from PBMCs. The V and J genes are TRBV4-1 and TRBJ1-6, with 8 nucleotides matching TRBD1. The receptor's source is a human donor with aplastic anemia. CDR3 in amino acids: CASSQDRGLRSPLHF. The CDR3 region has the DNA TGCGCCAGCAGCCAAGACAGGGGGCTACGGTCACCCCTCCACTTT.